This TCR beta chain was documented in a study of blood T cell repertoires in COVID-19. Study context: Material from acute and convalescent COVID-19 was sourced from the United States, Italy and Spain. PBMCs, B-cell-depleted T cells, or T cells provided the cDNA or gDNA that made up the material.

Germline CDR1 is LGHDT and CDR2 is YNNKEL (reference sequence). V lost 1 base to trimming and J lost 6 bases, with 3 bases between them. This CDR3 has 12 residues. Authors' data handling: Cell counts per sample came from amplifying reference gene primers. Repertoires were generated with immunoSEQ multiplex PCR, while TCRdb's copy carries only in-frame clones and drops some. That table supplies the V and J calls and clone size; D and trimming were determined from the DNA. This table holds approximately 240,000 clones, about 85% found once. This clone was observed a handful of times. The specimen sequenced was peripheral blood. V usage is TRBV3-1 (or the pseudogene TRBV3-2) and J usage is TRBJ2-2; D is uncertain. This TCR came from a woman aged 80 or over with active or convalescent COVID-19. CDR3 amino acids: CASSQGAGELFF. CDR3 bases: TGTGCCAGCAGCCAAGGAGCCGGGGAGCTGTTTTTT.